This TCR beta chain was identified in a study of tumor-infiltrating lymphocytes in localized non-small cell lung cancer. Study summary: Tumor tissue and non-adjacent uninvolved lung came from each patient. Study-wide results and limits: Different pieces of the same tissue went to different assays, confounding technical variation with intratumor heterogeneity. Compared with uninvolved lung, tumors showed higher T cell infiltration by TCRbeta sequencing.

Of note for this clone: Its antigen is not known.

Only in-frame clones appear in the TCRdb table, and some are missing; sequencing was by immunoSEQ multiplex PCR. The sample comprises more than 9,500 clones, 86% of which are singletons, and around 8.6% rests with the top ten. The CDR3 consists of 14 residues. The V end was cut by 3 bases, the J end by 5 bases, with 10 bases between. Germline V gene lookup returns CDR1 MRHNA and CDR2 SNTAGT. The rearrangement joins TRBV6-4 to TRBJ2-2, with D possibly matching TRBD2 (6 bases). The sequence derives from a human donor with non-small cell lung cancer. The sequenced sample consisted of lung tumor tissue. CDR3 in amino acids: CASSEAGGTGELFF. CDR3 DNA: TGTGCCAGCAGTGAAGCCGGGGGTACCGGGGAGCTGTTTTTT.